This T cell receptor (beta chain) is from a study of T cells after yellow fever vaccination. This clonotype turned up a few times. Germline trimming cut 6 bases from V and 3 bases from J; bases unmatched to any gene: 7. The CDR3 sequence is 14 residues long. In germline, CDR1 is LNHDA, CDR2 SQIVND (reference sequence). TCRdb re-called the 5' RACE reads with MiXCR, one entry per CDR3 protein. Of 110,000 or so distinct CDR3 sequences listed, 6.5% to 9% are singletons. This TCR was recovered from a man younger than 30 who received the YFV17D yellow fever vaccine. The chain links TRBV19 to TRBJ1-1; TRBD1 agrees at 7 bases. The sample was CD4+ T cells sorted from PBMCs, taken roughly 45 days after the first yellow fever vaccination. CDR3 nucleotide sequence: TGTGCCAGTAGCTCGACAGGGTCGTACACTGAAGCTTTCTTT. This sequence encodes CASSSTGSYTEAFF.